Each of the 27 T cell receptor beta chains below was sequenced from the same sample in a study of blood T cell repertoires in COVID-19. TCRdb's table, derived via immunoSEQ multiplex PCR, lists solely in-frame clones and lacks some. Of about 180,000 clones in the sample, roughly three quarters were seen once. The sequencing input was PBMCs or T cells enriched from blood (not recorded which). These receptors all come from a man aged 60 to 75 who had been exposed to COVID-19.

The chain uses TRBV6-5 and TRBJ1-1, with D uncertain. V was shortened by 9 bases and J by 4 bases, with 15 bases between the two germline ends. This CDR3 spans 13 amino acids. Germline loops: CDR1 MNHEY, CDR2 SVGAGI. The CDR3 region is CASVGGSGTEAFF. In DNA form, the CDR3 reads TGTGCCAGTGTAGGAGGTTCGGGCACTGAAGCTTTCTTT.

The chain joins TRBV5-4 to TRBJ2-1; 12 nucleotides line up with TRBD2. V lost 4 bases to trimming and J lost 7 bases; unmatched junction nucleotides: 12. This CDR3 has 17 residues. Germline assignment: CDR1 SGHNT and CDR2 YYREEE (reference sequence). The CDR3 nucleotides are TGTGCCAGCAGCCCAGGCGAACTAGCGGGAGGTAAGAATGAGCAGTTCTTC. Protein product: CASSPGELAGGKNEQFF.

The chain employs TRBV6-5 and TRBJ1-4; 8 bases match TRBD1. V shed 4 bases, J shed 8 bases, and the junction held 6 bases outside the gene matches. The CDR3 sequence is 14 residues long. CDR1 MNHEY and CDR2 SVGAGI come from the germline V gene. The CDR3 DNA reads TGTGCCAGCAGTTTCGACAGGGGCCGGGAAAAACTGTTTTTT. The encoded protein is CASSFDRGREKLFF.

This chain links TRBV2 with TRBJ2-7; 11 bases align to TRBD2. The CDR3 runs 14 residues. V was pared by 5 bases and J by 4 bases, with 4 bases of the junction left unmatched. The germline CDR1 and CDR2 sequences are SNHLY and FYNNEI. CDR3 in DNA: TGTGCCAGCAGTTACACTAGCGGGAGTTACGAGCAGTACTTC. Its protein is CASSYTSGSYEQYF.

The CDR3 DNA reads as TGTGCCAGCAGCTTAGTTTCCCGGACTAGCGGGAGGTCCTACGAGCAGTACTTC. The encoded protein is CASSLVSRTSGRSYEQYF. The chain employs TRBV7-2 and TRBJ2-7; the match to TRBD2 covers 14 bases. The CDR3 has 18 amino acids. CDR1 SGHTA and CDR2 FQGNSA come from the germline V gene. V lost 1 base and J lost 1; bases outside the gene matches: 6.

The V gene is TRBV5-1, the J gene TRBJ2-3; 7 bases align to TRBD2. Per the germline V gene, CDR1 is SGHRS and CDR2 is YFSETQ. V shed 3 bases, J shed 2 bases, and the junction held 9 bases outside the gene matches. CDR3 length: 16 residues. The CDR3 sequence is CASSSGGRTHTDTQYF. The CDR3 region has the DNA TGCGCCAGCAGCTCGGGGGGAAGGACTCACACAGATACGCAGTATTTT.

This chain's CDR3 is CASSRDSRSYEQYF. The CDR3 coding sequence is TGTGCCAGCAGCCGGGACAGTCGCTCCTACGAGCAGTACTTC. V and J are TRBV6-6 and TRBJ2-7, with 7 bases lining up with TRBD1. The germline CDR1 and CDR2 sequences are MNHNY and SVGAGI (reference sequence). The ends lost 6 bases at V and 0 bases at J; junction bases unmatched: 5. The CDR3 extends over 14 amino acids.

The chain is built from TRBV12-3 or TRBV12-4 and TRBJ2-1, with D maybe TRBD2 (6 bases). The length of the CDR3 is 13 residues. Trimming took off 1 base at V and 7 bases at J, with 8 bases between the two ends. Written as DNA, the CDR3 is TGTGCCAGCAGTTTAGTGGCGGGGAATGAGCAGTTCTTC. Translated: CASSLVAGNEQFF.

The rearrangement uses TRBV5-1 and TRBJ2-3; the match to TRBD2 covers 12 bases. The length of the CDR3 is 15 residues. V gave up 2 bases and J gave up 3 bases; unmatched junction bases: 1. The germline V gene has CDR1 SGHRS and CDR2 YFSETQ. CDR3: CASSLLAGGTDTQYF. CDR3 in DNA: TGCGCCAGCAGCTTACTAGCGGGAGGAACAGATACGCAGTATTTT.

The CDR3: CATSEGLAGDDEQYF. CDR3 DNA sequence: TGTGCCACCAGTGAAGGACTAGCGGGAGACGACGAGCAGTACTTC. The V and J genes are TRBV24-1 and TRBJ2-7; 13 nucleotides line up with TRBD2. The CDR3 spans 15 residues. Germline V lookup: CDR1 KGHDR, CDR2 SFDVKD. V gave up 4 bases and J gave up 5 bases; unmatched junction bases: 4.

The rearrangement links TRBV2 to TRBJ2-7, with 7 bases that match TRBD2. The germline V gene encodes CDR1 SNHLY and CDR2 FYNNEI. Germline trimming cut 6 bases from V and 2 bases from J; bases unmatched to any gene: 7. The CDR3 totals 14 residues. CDR3 sequence reads: CASRITGTTYEQYF. The CDR3 nucleotides read TGTGCCAGCAGAATTACCGGGACTACCTACGAGCAGTACTTC.

CDR3 amino acids: CASSPRLGNSPLHF. The CDR3 bases are TGTGCCAGCAGCCCACGGCTCGGGAATTCACCCCTCCACTTT. This chain joins TRBV9 and TRBJ1-6, with unresolved D. The CDR3 sequence is 14 residues long. The ends were cut back, 4 bases at V and 7 bases at J, with 12 bases in the middle. Germline CDR1 and CDR2: SGDLS and YYNGEE.

The chain recombines TRBV20-1 with TRBJ2-4; 10 bases line up with TRBD2. Germline assignment: CDR1 DFQATT and CDR2 SNEGSKA (reference sequence). The CDR3 runs to 14 residues. Germline trimming cut 3 bases from V and 6 bases from J; bases unmatched to any gene: 5. The CDR3 loop reads CSASLSSGRNIQYF. In DNA, the CDR3 is TGCAGTGCTAGTCTATCTAGCGGGAGAAACATTCAGTACTTC.

The chain uses TRBV19 and TRBJ1-5; a weak D match, TRBD1 (6 bases). Germline assignment: CDR1 LNHDA and CDR2 SQIVND (reference sequence). There are 13 residues in the CDR3. The V end was cut by 1 base, the J end by 9 bases, with 10 bases between. CDR3 residues: CASSIVGGAPQHF. CDR3 bases: TGTGCCAGTAGTATAGTAGGGGGGGCGCCCCAGCATTTT.

The chain is built from TRBV4-3 and TRBJ2-5, with TRBD2 matching over 8 bases. V trimming: 0 bases; J trimming: 4 bases; junction bases outside the gene matches: 7. The germline CDR1 and CDR2 sequences are LGHNA and YSLEER. The CDR3 extends over 16 amino acids. CDR3 bases: TGCGCCAGCAGCCAAGAGCCAGCGGGAGTAGGAGAGACCCAGTACTTC. Residues: CASSQEPAGVGETQYF.

This clone was seen more than once but under ten times. The V gene is TRBV2, the J gene TRBJ1-3, with TRBD1 as a possible D gene (5 bases). V was clipped by 7 bases and J by 4 bases, with 11 bases between them. Germline-derived CDR1 and CDR2 are SNHLY and FYNNEI. CDR3 size: 13 residues. CDR3 sequence (DNA): TGTGCCAGCAACCCGACAGCAGGAAACACCATATATTTT. Translation gives CASNPTAGNTIYF.

The chain recombines TRBV12-3 or TRBV12-4 with TRBJ1-1, with D possibly matching TRBD1 (6 bases). Trimming removed 6 bases at V and 5 bases at J, with 10 bases between. CDR3 length: 12 amino acids. As DNA, the CDR3 is TGTGCCAGCAGGGTCGGACAGACTGAAGCTTTCTTT. It translates to CASRVGQTEAFF.

CDR3 in amino acids: CARLPGENTGELFF. CDR3 sequence (DNA): TGCGCCCGTCTTCCGGGAGAAAACACCGGGGAGCTGTTTTTT. The rearrangement links TRBV10-1 to TRBJ2-2; a possible D gene is TRBD2 (6 bases). Germline assignment: CDR1 WNHNN and CDR2 SYGVQD (reference sequence). The CDR3 consists of 14 residues. The V gene lost 11 bases and the J gene lost 2 bases, with 15 bases spanning the gap.

The CDR3 spells CASSFPRTSGSTDTQYF. DNA for the CDR3: TGTGCCAGCAGTTTCCCTAGGACTAGCGGAAGCACAGATACGCAGTATTTT. The genes are TRBV27 and TRBJ2-3; the match to TRBD2 covers 10 bases. The CDR3 is 17 residues long. The trim removed 3 bases at V and 0 bases at J, leaving 6 bases unmatched. Germline loops: CDR1 MNHEY, CDR2 SMNVEV (reference sequence).

The rearrangement joins TRBV27 to TRBJ1-4; 7 positions match TRBD1. This CDR3 region has 14 residues. Germline-derived CDR1 and CDR2 are MNHEY and SMNVEV (reference sequence). V lost 8 bases and J lost 5; bases outside the gene matches: 8. CDR3 amino acids: CASRLGQANEKLFF. Here the CDR3 DNA reads TGTGCCAGCCGCCTAGGACAGGCAAATGAAAAACTGTTTTTT.

The chain joins TRBV6-1 to TRBJ1-1; D might be TRBD1 (5 bases). The V gene lost 1 base and the J gene lost 5 bases, with 11 bases spanning the gap. Germline CDR1 and CDR2: MNHNS and SASEGT. The CDR3 has 14 amino acids. As DNA, the CDR3 is TGTGCCAGCAGTGAAGTGGGGGGGAGGACTGAAGCTTTCTTT. This encodes CASSEVGGRTEAFF.

The chain uses TRBV3-1 (or the pseudogene TRBV3-2) and TRBJ2-7; possibly TRBD2 for D (7 bases). Trimming cost V 4 bases and J 4 bases, with 20 bases left between them. This CDR3 is built from 16 residues. Germline-derived CDR1 and CDR2 are LGHDT and YNNKEL (reference sequence). This chain's CDR3 is CASSRTGAGAPYEQYF. CDR3 nucleotides: TGTGCCAGCAGCCGCACGGGGGCGGGAGCGCCGTACGAGCAGTACTTC.

This clone was observed once. The V call is TRBV18, the J call TRBJ2-7; no firm D call. V lost 2 bases to trimming and J lost 5 bases, with 13 bases between them. The V gene's germline CDR1 is KGHSH and CDR2 LQKENI. The CDR3 runs to 14 residues. Here the CDR3 reads CASSPKSAWNEQYF. CDR3 nucleotides: TGTGCCAGCTCACCAAAAAGCGCCTGGAACGAGCAGTACTTC.

This chain links TRBV5-1 with TRBJ2-3, with 11 bases identical to TRBD2. J was trimmed by 1 base and V by 7 bases; bases with no gene match: 11. Germline values: CDR1 SGHRS, CDR2 YFSETQ. The CDR3 contains 17 residues. The DNA of the CDR3 is TGCGCCAGCCAACCGCGGCTAGCGGGGGGAGGCACAGATACGCAGTATTTT. Its translation is CASQPRLAGGGTDTQYF.

This clone was observed once. V gene TRBV6-4 combines with J gene TRBJ1-2; the D is unclear. The V and J ends lost 6 bases and 6 bases respectively, with 20 bases between them. The germline V gene has CDR1 MRHNA and CDR2 SNTAGT. CDR3 length: 15 residues. The CDR3 here is CASRETGSLRDGYTF. The CDR3 nucleotides are TGTGCCAGCAGAGAGACGGGGTCACTGCGGGATGGCTACACCTTC.

The chain is built from TRBV7-2 and TRBJ2-7, with 9 bases matching TRBD1. The CDR3 is 14 amino acids. The germline V gene encodes CDR1 SGHTA and CDR2 FQGNSA. V shed 5 bases, J shed 5 bases, and the junction held 7 bases outside the gene matches. CDR3 residues: CASSLGTGPNEQYF. CDR3 nucleotides: TGTGCCAGCAGCCTGGGGACAGGGCCCAACGAGCAGTACTTC.

The chain combines TRBV7-2 with TRBJ2-7, with TRBD2 identical over 8 bases. The V gene end was trimmed by 0 bases and the J gene end by 5 bases; junction bases not matched to a gene: 9. Germline values: CDR1 SGHTA, CDR2 FQGNSA. CDR3 length: 16 residues. DNA of the CDR3: TGTGCCAGCAGCTTAGCAATAAGCGGGAGTTTCCACGAGCAGTACTTC. Translated: CASSLAISGSFHEQYF.